This T cell receptor (beta chain) came from a study of blood T cell repertoires in COVID-19. Study background: Sites in the United States, Italy and Spain provided acute and convalescent COVID-19 samples. Sources were T cells, B-cell-depleted T cells, or PBMCs; the material itself was cDNA or gDNA.

As handled by the study authors: Reference gene primer amplification in the assay estimated nucleated cell counts. The method was immunoSEQ multiplex PCR; TCRdb's version includes in-frame clones alone and lacks a portion of them. V and J calls and clone size follow that table, whereas D and trimming were derived from the DNA. The data contain over 250,000 clones, about 89% of them singletons. This CDR3 spans 16 amino acids. The germline CDR1 and CDR2 sequences are WNHNN and SYGVQD (reference sequence). Trimming cost V 0 bases and J 4 bases, with 15 bases left between them. V gene TRBV10-1 combines with J gene TRBJ1-1; D is perhaps TRBD1 (6 bases). The clonotype comes from a man in his forties or fifties with acute or convalescent COVID-19. The specimen sequenced was peripheral blood. This CDR3 reads CASSESGTQGPTEAFF. As DNA, the CDR3 is TGCGCCAGCAGTGAGTCGGGGACCCAGGGGCCCACTGAAGCTTTCTTT.